The 22 T cell receptor beta chains below all came from one sample that was sequenced in a study of CD8 T cells in ankylosing spondylitis. Using its own MiXCR run on the 5' RACE reads, TCRdb lists one record per CDR3 protein. Here the sample spans more than 25,000 distinct CDR3 sequences, around 14% being singletons. Material: blood. The receptors shown here come from a male donor with ankylosing spondylitis or in good health (not recorded which).

The chain links TRBV7-9 to TRBJ1-1, with D possibly being TRBD1 (5 bases). This CDR3 region has 14 residues. Trimming removed 1 base at V and 1 base at J, with 7 bases between. Germline V gives CDR1 SEHNR, CDR2 FQNEAQ (reference sequence). The CDR3 protein is CASSLGGQNTEAFF. CDR3 nucleotides: TGTGCCAGCAGCTTAGGTGGACAGAACACTGAAGCTTTCTTT.

J is TRBJ2-2 and V is TRBV7-3; TRBD1 might be the D (6 bases). Trimming stripped 5 bases from V and 0 bases from J, with 13 bases between. There are 16 residues in the CDR3. The germline CDR1 and CDR2 sequences are SGHTA and FQGTGA. In DNA form, the CDR3 reads TGTGCCAGCAGCGGCGCAGGGGAAACGAACACCGGGGAGCTGTTTTTT. This gives the protein CASSGAGETNTGELFF.

J is TRBJ1-6 and V is TRBV4-1; 7 bases agree with TRBD1. CDR3 size: 15 residues. Germline trimming cut 3 bases from V and 7 bases from J; bases unmatched to any gene: 6. The germline V gene encodes CDR1 MGHRA and CDR2 YSYEKL. CDR3 in DNA: TGCGCCAGCAGCCAGCCGGGACAGTTAAATTCACCCCTCCACTTT. This sequence encodes CASSQPGQLNSPLHF.

CDR3 region: CASSVKTGTEAFF. Written as DNA, the CDR3 is TGTGCCAGCAGCGTCAAGACGGGCACTGAAGCTTTCTTT. The chain joins TRBV9 to TRBJ1-1; D unclear. In germline, CDR1 is SGDLS, CDR2 YYNGEE. This CDR3 spans 13 amino acids. V gave up 2 bases and J gave up 4 bases, with 9 bases separating them. Full variable domain (missing parts from reference TRBV9 and TRBJ1-1): DSGVTQTPKHLITATGQRVTLRCSPRSGDLSVYWYQQSLDQGLQFLIQYYNGEERAKGNILERFSAQQFPDLHSELNLSSLELGDSALYFCASSVKTGTEAFFGQGTRLTVV.

In its sample, this clonotype was seen a few times. The gene calls are TRBV7-8 and TRBJ2-2; TRBD2 aligns across 8 bases. The trim removed 5 bases at V and 4 bases at J, leaving 6 bases unmatched. CDR1 is SGHVS, CDR2 FQNEAQ, per germline. The CDR3 length is 15 residues. The CDR3 sequence: CASSPRGGPTGELFF. CDR3 DNA sequence: TGTGCCAGCAGCCCCCGGGGGGGCCCCACCGGGGAGCTGTTTTTT.

The genes are TRBV12-3 or TRBV12-4 and TRBJ2-5; 7 positions agree with TRBD1. V dropped 5 bases and J dropped 4; count of bases not matched to a gene: 7. CDR3 size: 14 residues. The CDR3 loop is CASSPTGDGETQYF. In nucleotides, the CDR3 is TGTGCCAGCAGTCCTACAGGGGATGGAGAGACCCAGTACTTC.

In its sample, this clonotype was seen a few times. The chain links TRBV29-1 to TRBJ2-5, with TRBD2 matching 13 bases. The J segment lost 4 bases and the V segment lost 1 base, leaving 12 bases of the junction unmatched. Germline-derived CDR1 and CDR2 are SQVTM and ANQGSEA. The CDR3 runs to 18 residues. The chain's CDR3 is CSVEGGRLAGGISETQYF. The CDR3 DNA reads as TGCAGCGTTGAAGGGGGGAGACTAGCGGGAGGAATATCAGAGACCCAGTACTTC.

V gene TRBV12-3 or TRBV12-4 combines with J gene TRBJ2-2; 8 positions match TRBD2. The CDR3 has 17 amino acids. Trimming removed 1 base from V and 1 base from J; junction bases left unmatched: 5. The CDR3 spells CASSLGSLAGNTGELFF. The CDR3 nucleotides are TGTGCCAGCAGTTTAGGATCCCTAGCGGGGAACACCGGGGAGCTGTTTTTT.

This chain links TRBV6-5 with TRBJ2-1, with 10 bases aligning to TRBD2. The CDR3 runs to 14 residues. The V and J ends lost 5 bases and 7 bases, in that order; junction bases with no gene match: 5. CDR1 MNHEY and CDR2 SVGAGI come from the germline V gene. The CDR3 DNA follows: TGTGCCAGCAGTCAGCGGGAGGGTCGAAATGAGCAGTTCTTC. It specifies CASSQREGRNEQFF.

The V call is TRBV4-3, the J call TRBJ2-2; 8 bases align to TRBD1. V shed 5 bases and J 1 base; nucleotides not matched to a gene: 3. CDR3 length: 15 residues. Germline CDR1 is LGHNA and CDR2 is YSLEER. DNA for the CDR3: TGCGCCAGCAGCTGGACAGGGAAGAACACCGGGGAGCTGTTTTTT. Its protein is CASSWTGKNTGELFF.

This clonotype was picked up many times. This chain connects TRBV18 to TRBJ2-2, with TRBD1 matching over 7 bases. Trimming cost V 5 bases and J 5 bases; bases outside gene matches: 11. The CDR3 consists of 16 residues. CDR1 and CDR2 from the germline V gene are KGHSH and LQKENI. The CDR3 loop is CASSVRQGRRTGELFF. CDR3 DNA: TGTGCCAGCTCAGTCCGACAGGGAAGGAGGACCGGGGAGCTGTTTTTT.

There are a few counts of this clonotype. The V call is TRBV29-1, the J call TRBJ2-3; D perhaps matches TRBD2 (6 bases). CDR3 length equals 13 residues. V was pared by 4 bases and J by 1 base, with 9 bases between. CDR1 is SQVTM, CDR2 ANQGSEA, per germline. The CDR3 loop is CSVGGVGTDTQYF. The CDR3 region has the DNA TGCAGCGTTGGGGGGGTAGGCACAGATACGCAGTATTTT.

CDR3 DNA: TGCGCCAGCAGCCAAGAGCCAGGGCGAGGGAAGAACTATGGCTACACCTTC. Translating gives CASSQEPGRGKNYGYTF. The V and J genes are TRBV4-1 and TRBJ1-2, with a weak D call TRBD1 (5 bases). Trimming shortened V by 0 bases and J by 2 bases, and 16 bases separated the two germline ends. Looked up from germline, CDR1 is MGHRA and CDR2 is YSYEKL. The length of the CDR3 is 17 residues.

This clonotype was recorded a few times. The rearrangement uses TRBV20-1 and TRBJ2-7, with a weak D call TRBD1 (6 bases). The CDR3 covers 14 residues. The germline V gene has CDR1 DFQATT and CDR2 SNEGSKA (reference sequence). The V end lost 3 bases, the J end lost 7 bases, and 19 bases lay between the germline ends. The CDR3 protein is CSASQTGIPGEQYV. CDR3 in DNA: TGCAGTGCTAGCCAGACAGGAATCCCTGGGGAGCAGTACGTC.

CDR3 in amino acids: CSVEGASPNTGELFF. In DNA, the CDR3 is TGCAGCGTTGAAGGGGCCAGCCCAAACACCGGGGAGCTGTTTTTT. This chain links TRBV29-1 with TRBJ2-2; D unclear. Germline CDR1 SQVTM, CDR2 ANQGSEA. The CDR3 loop spans 15 amino acids. Trimming removed 1 base from V and 2 bases from J, with 11 bases in between.

This chain connects TRBV5-1 to TRBJ1-1, with D possibly TRBD1 on 5 matching bases. The V and J ends lost 2 bases and 4 bases respectively, with 9 bases between them. The CDR3 runs 13 residues. In germline, CDR1 is SGHRS, CDR2 YFSETQ. The CDR3 region is CASSFGGATEAFF. In DNA, the CDR3 is TGCGCCAGCAGCTTTGGCGGGGCCACTGAAGCTTTCTTT.

This clonotype came up a few times. V is TRBV6-2 or TRBV6-3 and J is TRBJ2-3; no reliable D call. Trimming removed 4 bases from V and 4 bases from J, with 12 bases in between. This CDR3 is built from 14 residues. The germline V gene encodes CDR1 MNHEY and CDR2 SVGEGT. The CDR3, as DNA: TGTGCCAGCAGTTCCCCGCGGTTCGCAGATACGCAGTATTTT. It codes for CASSSPRFADTQYF.

A few counts support this clonotype. The chain carries TRBV14 and TRBJ1-3; weak D call: TRBD1 (5 bases). Germline CDR1 reads SGHDN; CDR2 reads FVKESK. The CDR3 has 15 residues. The ends were cut back, 4 bases at V and 1 base at J, with 11 bases in the middle. This CDR3 reads CASSRFQGSGNTIYF. CDR3 sequence (DNA): TGTGCCAGCAGCCGCTTTCAGGGTTCTGGAAACACCATATATTTT. The complete variable domain, with remaining parts taken from reference TRBV14 and TRBJ1-3, reads EAGVTQFPSHSVIEKGQTVTLRCDPISGHDNLYWYRRVMGKEIKFLLHFVKESKQDESGMPNNRFLAERTGGTYSTLKVQPAELEDSGVYFCASSRFQGSGNTIYFGEGSWLTVV.

This chain links TRBV7-2 with TRBJ2-2, with D unclear. Germline CDR1 reads SGHTA; CDR2 reads FQGNSA. CDR3 length: 14 amino acids. The V end was cut by 1 base, the J end by 0 bases, with 3 bases between. CDR3 sequence reads: CASSLDTNTGELFF. The CDR3 DNA follows: TGTGCCAGCAGCTTAGACACGAACACCGGGGAGCTGTTTTTT.

This clonotype was picked up a small number of times. The chain is built from TRBV5-1 and TRBJ2-7; the match to TRBD1 covers 7 bases. CDR3 length equals 15 residues. Unmatched junction bases numbered 13, after V lost 3 bases and J lost 7 bases. Germline V gene data show CDR1 as SGHRS and CDR2 as YFSETQ. For the CDR3, the DNA is TGCGCCAGCAGCTGGGGCGTACAGGGGAGTGGGGAGCAGTACTTC. Its translation: CASSWGVQGSGEQYF.

The chain combines TRBV19 with TRBJ2-1, with D possibly being TRBD1 (5 bases). The germline V gene encodes CDR1 LNHDA and CDR2 SQIVND (reference sequence). CDR3 length: 14 residues. V shed 6 bases and J shed 9 bases, with 18 bases lying between them. The DNA of the CDR3 is TGTGCCAGTAGCAAATCGACAGCCCACGGTGAGCAGTTCTTC. Amino acid sequence: CASSKSTAHGEQFF.

The genes are TRBV29-1 and TRBJ2-2; possibly TRBD1 for D (7 bases). CDR1 is SQVTM and CDR2 is ANQGSEA in the germline V gene. V dropped 7 bases and J dropped 0 bases, with 15 bases sitting between them. The CDR3 has 15 amino acids. The CDR3 loop is CSAAGQLTNTGELFF. In DNA form, the CDR3 reads TGCAGCGCCGCGGGACAGCTCACGAACACCGGGGAGCTGTTTTTT.